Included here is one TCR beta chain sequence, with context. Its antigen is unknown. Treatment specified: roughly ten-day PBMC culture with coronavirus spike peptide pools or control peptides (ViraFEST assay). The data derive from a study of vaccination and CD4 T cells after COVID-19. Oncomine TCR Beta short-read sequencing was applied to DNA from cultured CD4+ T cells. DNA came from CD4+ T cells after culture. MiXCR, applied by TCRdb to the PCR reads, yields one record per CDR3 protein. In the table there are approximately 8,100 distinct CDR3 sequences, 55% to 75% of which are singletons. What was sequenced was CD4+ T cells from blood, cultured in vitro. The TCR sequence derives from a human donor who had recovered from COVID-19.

Written as DNA, the CDR3 is TGCAGTGCTAGATTGGTCGGCTCCTACGAGCAGTACTTC. Translated: CSARLVGSYEQYF. The chain carries TRBV20-1 and TRBJ2-7; D not certain. Germline CDR1 reads DFQATT; CDR2 reads SNEGSKA (reference sequence). The V end was cut by 2 bases, the J end by 0 bases, with 8 bases between. CDR3 length: 13 residues.